Listed here are 27 T cell receptor beta chains from one sample, sequenced in a study of spatial heterogeneity in lung cancer. TCRdb independently ran MiXCR on the 5' RACE reads; one entry per CDR3 protein. The data hold about 22,000 distinct CDR3 sequences, with more than 5% observed a single time. Time point indicated: sample taken at primary tumor resection. Sequences were derived from PBMCs, sampled at surgery. These receptors all come from a male donor with early-stage non-small cell lung cancer.

This clonotype came up many times. The chain recombines TRBV2 with TRBJ1-2; 11 nucleotides agree with TRBD1. After removal of 6 bases from V and 2 bases from J, the junction contained 2 bases not matched to a gene. Germline CDR1 and CDR2: SNHLY and FYNNEI. This CDR3 region has 14 residues. CDR3: CASSRDRGNYGYTF. In DNA form, the CDR3 reads TGTGCCAGCAGCCGGGACAGGGGGAACTATGGCTACACCTTC.

CDR3 sequence (DNA): TGTGCCAGTCGAGTGGCTGGACAGTTGTCCTACGAGCAGTACTTC. Translation gives CASRVAGQLSYEQYF. V gene TRBV6-5 combines with J gene TRBJ2-7; possible D gene TRBD1, 6 bases. The CDR3 is 15 amino acids. The V gene's germline CDR1 is MNHEY and CDR2 SVGAGI. Trimming took 9 bases from V and 1 from J, leaving 19 bases between them.

This clonotype was seen at least ten times. V is TRBV7-2 and J is TRBJ2-2; no reliable D call. Trimming removed 7 bases from V and 8 bases from J, with 11 bases in between. There are 12 residues in the CDR3. Germline CDR1 SGHTA, CDR2 FQGNSA. CDR3 in DNA: TGTGCCAGCACCCGTCCTGAAGGGGAGCTGTTTTTT. It translates to CASTRPEGELFF.

This clonotype was picked up many times. The J gene is TRBJ2-7, the V gene TRBV5-5; D gene uncertain. This CDR3 has 14 residues. Trimming left V 6 bases short and J 1 base short, with 14 bases between. Looked up from germline, CDR1 is SGHKS and CDR2 is YYEKEE (reference sequence). The CDR3 loop is CASTPRAPSYEQYF. CDR3 nucleotide sequence: TGTGCCAGCACCCCCCGGGCGCCGTCCTACGAGCAGTACTTC.

This clonotype was counted between two and nine times. The chain couples TRBV6-5 to TRBJ1-5; D is undetermined. The CDR3 is 15 amino acids. Germline loops: CDR1 MNHEY, CDR2 SVGAGI. The germline V and J ends were trimmed by 0 bases and 9 bases, with 15 bases remaining between them. The CDR3 bases are TGTGCCAGCAGTTACTCGAGAGAGGCGCGCGGGCCCCAGCATTTT. Its translation: CASSYSREARGPQHF.

This clonotype was recorded many times. This rearrangement joins TRBV18 to TRBJ2-7; possible D gene TRBD2, 5 bases. Germline V CDR1 and CDR2: KGHSH, LQKENI. V lost 3 bases and J 1 base, leaving 10 bases between the germline ends. There are 14 residues in the CDR3. CDR3: CASSPRTDSYEQYF. The DNA of the CDR3 is TGTGCCAGCTCACCGAGGACTGATTCCTACGAGCAGTACTTC. Using reference TRBV18 and TRBJ2-7 for the parts outside the CDR3, the full variable domain is NAGVMQNPRHLVRRRGQEARLRCSPMKGHSHVYWYRQLPEEGLKFMVYLQKENIIDESGMPKERFSAEFPKEGPSILRIQQVVRGDSAAYFCASSPRTDSYEQYFGPGTRLTVT.

There are many counts of this clonotype. The chain links TRBV29-1 to TRBJ2-6; no reliable D call. The CDR3 has 13 residues. V was clipped by 7 bases and J by 1 base, with 8 bases between them. Germline V CDR1 and CDR2: SQVTM, ANQGSEA. CDR3 sequence: CSAYSSGANVLTF. CDR3 nucleotide sequence: TGCAGCGCCTACAGTTCTGGGGCCAACGTCCTGACTTTC. The variable domain in full, completed from reference TRBV29-1 and TRBJ2-6, reads SAVISQKPSRDICQRGTSLTIQCQVDSQVTMMFWYRQQPGQSLTLIATANQGSEATYESGFVIDKFPISRPNLTFSTLTVSNMSPEDSSIYLCSAYSSGANVLTFGAGSRLTVL.

A few counts support this clonotype. The chain is built from TRBV19 and TRBJ1-6; D is possibly TRBD1 (5 bases). Trimming cost V 3 bases and J 9 bases, with 12 bases left between them. This CDR3 is 14 amino acids long. CDR1 and CDR2 from the germline V gene are LNHDA and SQIVND (reference sequence). The CDR3 sequence is CASSMSQGSSPLHF. DNA of the CDR3: TGTGCCAGTAGTATGTCGCAGGGAAGTTCACCCCTCCACTTT.

This clonotype was counted many times. The chain has TRBV10-3 and TRBJ2-2; D is unclear. The germline CDR1 and CDR2 sequences are ENHRY and SYGVKD. The CDR3 has 12 amino acids. Deletions cut 11 bases from V and 8 bases from J, with 15 bases between. For the CDR3, the DNA is TGTGCCGTTTCGAGGTTATCAGGGGAGCTGTTTTTT. Its translation: CAVSRLSGELFF.

This clonotype has at least ten counts. The chain links TRBV5-1 to TRBJ2-3, with TRBD2 identical over 13 bases. CDR1 and CDR2 from the germline V gene are SGHRS and YFSETQ. The CDR3 has 17 residues. After removal of 4 bases from V and 2 bases from J, the junction contained 7 bases not matched to a gene. This CDR3 reads CASSPRTSGGLTDTQYF. The DNA of the CDR3 is TGCGCCAGCAGCCCCCGGACTAGCGGGGGCCTCACAGATACGCAGTATTTT.

The V call is TRBV2, the J call TRBJ2-6; maybe TRBD2 (5 bases). Germline loops: CDR1 SNHLY, CDR2 FYNNEI. The CDR3 totals 13 residues. Trimming removed 10 bases at V and 4 bases at J, with 11 bases between. CDR3 region: CATRGPGANVLTF. CDR3 bases: TGTGCCACCCGAGGGCCAGGGGCCAACGTCCTGACTTTC.

This clonotype was observed a handful of times. The chain employs TRBV7-2 and TRBJ1-6; D is perhaps TRBD1 (6 bases). V lost 11 bases to trimming and J lost 5 bases, with 10 bases between them. This CDR3 is 12 amino acids long. Germline assignment: CDR1 SGHTA and CDR2 FQGNSA. CDR3 DNA sequence: TGTGCCTCCAGGGGCGATAATTCACCCCTCCACTTT. Translating it yields CASRGDNSPLHF.

This clonotype has at least ten counts. The V gene is TRBV7-3, the J gene TRBJ2-2; D perhaps matches TRBD2 (6 bases). Deletions cut 3 bases from V and 4 bases from J, with 12 bases between. This CDR3 comprises 15 residues. Germline CDR1 and CDR2: SGHTA and FQGTGA. CDR3 in DNA: TGTGCCAGCAGCTTGAGTGGGACTTCCACCGGGGAGCTGTTTTTT. Its protein product is CASSLSGTSTGELFF. Together with reference TRBV7-3 and TRBJ2-2, the CDR3 gives the full variable domain: GAGVSQTPSNKVTEKGKYVELRCDPISGHTALYWYRQSLGQGPEFLIYFQGTGAADDSGLPNDRFFAVRPEGSVSTLKIQRTERGDSAVYLCASSLSGTSTGELFFGEGSRLTVL.

This clonotype was recorded many times. V is TRBV5-1 and J is TRBJ2-7; D uncertain. The CDR3 has 15 amino acids. V lost 4 bases to trimming and J lost 0 bases, with 14 bases between them. Germline V gene sequence: CDR1 SGHRS, CDR2 YFSETQ. The CDR3 sequence: CASSPGAASSYEQYF. The CDR3 DNA reads TGCGCCAGCAGCCCCGGAGCAGCAAGCTCCTACGAGCAGTACTTC.

This clonotype was observed at least ten times. This rearrangement joins TRBV29-1 to TRBJ2-1, with TRBD1 matching 8 bases. The CDR3 contains 15 residues. The germline V gene has CDR1 SQVTM and CDR2 ANQGSEA. V trimming: 4 bases; J trimming: 4 bases; junction bases outside the gene matches: 9. The CDR3 DNA reads TGCAGCGTTGTCGGCGGGACAGGAATATACAATGAGCAGTTCTTC. Protein sequence: CSVVGGTGIYNEQFF.

This clonotype has ten or more counts. The V and J genes are TRBV29-1 and TRBJ2-3; TRBD1 matches at 8 bases. The J segment lost 6 bases and the V segment lost 6 bases, leaving 8 bases of the junction unmatched. This CDR3 is 13 amino acids long. CDR1 and CDR2 (germline): SQVTM, ANQGSEA. This CDR3 is CSVLDRAGDTQYF. CDR3 coding DNA: TGCAGCGTACTGGACAGGGCCGGGGATACGCAGTATTTT.

V and J are TRBV20-1 and TRBJ1-1, with D perhaps matching TRBD1 (5 bases). Germline V CDR1 and CDR2: DFQATT, SNEGSKA (reference sequence). This CDR3 region has 13 residues. The V and J ends lost 3 bases and 2 bases respectively, with 10 bases between them. CDR3 nucleotides: TGCAGTGCTAGTGTAGGGGCCAACACTGAAGCTTTCTTT. It yields the protein CSASVGANTEAFF.

This clonotype was counted many times. The chain links TRBV14 to TRBJ2-2; 9 positions match TRBD1. J lost 1 base, V lost 4 bases, and 1 base had no gene match. Germline loops: CDR1 SGHDN, CDR2 FVKESK. This CDR3 contains 15 residues. For the CDR3, the DNA is TGTGCCAGCAGCCTGGGACAGGGGAACACCGGGGAGCTGTTTTTT. This gives the protein CASSLGQGNTGELFF. Complete variable domain (other parts from reference TRBV14 and TRBJ2-2): EAGVTQFPSHSVIEKGQTVTLRCDPISGHDNLYWYRRVMGKEIKFLLHFVKESKQDESGMPNNRFLAERTGGTYSTLKVQPAELEDSGVYFCASSLGQGNTGELFFGEGSRLTVL.

This clonotype was counted ten times or more. This chain links TRBV29-1 with TRBJ2-7; D may correspond to TRBD1 or TRBD2 (6 bases each). The length of the CDR3 is 15 residues. Trimming shortened V by 2 bases and J by 5 bases, and 19 bases separated the two germline ends. CDR1 and CDR2 (germline): SQVTM, ANQGSEA. The CDR3: CSVEIVGGGDHEQYF. The CDR3 DNA reads as TGCAGCGTTGAAATTGTTGGAGGGGGTGACCACGAGCAGTACTTC.

In its sample, this clonotype was seen many times. CDR3 protein: CASSQAWGYEQYF. In DNA, the CDR3 is TGTGCCAGCAGCCAAGCGTGGGGTTACGAGCAGTACTTC. V is TRBV14 and J is TRBJ2-7; no clear D gene. This CDR3 spans 13 amino acids. V was trimmed by 1 base and J by 4 bases, leaving 8 bases between them. Germline CDR1 is SGHDN and CDR2 is FVKESK.

Notes on this clonotype: One junction end disagrees with the germline gene, perhaps due to a read error. The chain links TRBV7-7 to TRBJ2-5; the D gene is possibly TRBD1 (6 bases). Germline V gene sequence: CDR1 SSHAT, CDR2 FNYEAQ (reference sequence). CDR3 length: 16 residues. The CDR3 reads CASSLGAWDIKETQYF. In nucleotides, the CDR3 is TGTGCTAGCAGCTTAGGTGCTTGGGACATTAAAGAGACCCAGTACTTC.

In this sample, this clonotype turned up many times. The chain employs TRBV10-3 and TRBJ1-6; D gene uncertain. Trimming shortened V by 2 bases and J by 5 bases, and 10 bases separated the two germline ends. Looked up from germline, CDR1 is ENHRY and CDR2 is SYGVKD. The length of the CDR3 is 15 residues. The CDR3 nucleotides read TGTGCCATCAGTGAGAGTCCCAGAGATAATTCACCCCTCCACTTT. Its translation is CAISESPRDNSPLHF.

Comment on this clonotype: An end of the junction does not agree with germline; a read error may underlie this. The V and J genes are TRBV12-3 or TRBV12-4 and TRBJ2-1; D could derive from TRBD1 or TRBD2 (5 bases each). There are 15 residues in the CDR3. The CDR3 bases are TGTGCCAACAGTTTAGGAGTGGGGGTGACCAATGAGCAGTTCTTC. As protein: CANSLGVGVTNEQFF.

This clonotype was detected many times. The chain is built from TRBV7-9 and TRBJ2-3, with 8 bases aligning to TRBD1. Unmatched junction bases numbered 8, after V lost 3 bases and J lost 6 bases. This CDR3 has 15 amino acids. Looked up from germline, CDR1 is SEHNR and CDR2 is FQNEAQ (reference sequence). The CDR3 is CASSLSGTGHDTQYF. The CDR3 DNA is TGTGCCAGCAGCTTGTCCGGGACAGGCCATGATACGCAGTATTTT.

The table lists this clonotype with a few counts. The chain couples TRBV13 to TRBJ1-2, with 7 bases matching TRBD1. CDR3 length: 15 residues. Germline CDR1 reads PRHDT; CDR2 reads FYEKMQ (reference sequence). The junction had 6 bases not matched to a gene; V was cut back by 5 bases and J by 0 bases. The CDR3 here is CASSPRQGANYGYTF. The CDR3 DNA reads TGTGCCAGCAGCCCCAGGCAGGGGGCTAACTATGGCTACACCTTC.

This clonotype has a count of ten or more. The chain combines TRBV2 with TRBJ2-3; TRBD2 agrees at 13 bases. Unmatched junction bases numbered 3, after V lost 9 bases and J lost 0 bases. Germline CDR1 is SNHLY and CDR2 is FYNNEI. The CDR3 length is 15 residues. The CDR3, as DNA: TGTGCCAGGGGGACTAGCGGGACTAGCACAGATACGCAGTATTTT. This codes for CARGTSGTSTDTQYF.

This chain joins TRBV3-1 and TRBJ2-3; 12 nucleotides line up with TRBD2. The CDR3 covers 15 residues. The V and J ends lost 3 bases and 6 bases, in that order; junction bases with no gene match: 4. Germline V gene lookup returns CDR1 LGHDT and CDR2 YNNKEL (reference sequence). CDR3 amino acids: CASSQYGTSGDTQYF. In DNA, the CDR3 is TGTGCCAGCAGCCAGTATGGGACTAGCGGGGATACGCAGTATTTT.